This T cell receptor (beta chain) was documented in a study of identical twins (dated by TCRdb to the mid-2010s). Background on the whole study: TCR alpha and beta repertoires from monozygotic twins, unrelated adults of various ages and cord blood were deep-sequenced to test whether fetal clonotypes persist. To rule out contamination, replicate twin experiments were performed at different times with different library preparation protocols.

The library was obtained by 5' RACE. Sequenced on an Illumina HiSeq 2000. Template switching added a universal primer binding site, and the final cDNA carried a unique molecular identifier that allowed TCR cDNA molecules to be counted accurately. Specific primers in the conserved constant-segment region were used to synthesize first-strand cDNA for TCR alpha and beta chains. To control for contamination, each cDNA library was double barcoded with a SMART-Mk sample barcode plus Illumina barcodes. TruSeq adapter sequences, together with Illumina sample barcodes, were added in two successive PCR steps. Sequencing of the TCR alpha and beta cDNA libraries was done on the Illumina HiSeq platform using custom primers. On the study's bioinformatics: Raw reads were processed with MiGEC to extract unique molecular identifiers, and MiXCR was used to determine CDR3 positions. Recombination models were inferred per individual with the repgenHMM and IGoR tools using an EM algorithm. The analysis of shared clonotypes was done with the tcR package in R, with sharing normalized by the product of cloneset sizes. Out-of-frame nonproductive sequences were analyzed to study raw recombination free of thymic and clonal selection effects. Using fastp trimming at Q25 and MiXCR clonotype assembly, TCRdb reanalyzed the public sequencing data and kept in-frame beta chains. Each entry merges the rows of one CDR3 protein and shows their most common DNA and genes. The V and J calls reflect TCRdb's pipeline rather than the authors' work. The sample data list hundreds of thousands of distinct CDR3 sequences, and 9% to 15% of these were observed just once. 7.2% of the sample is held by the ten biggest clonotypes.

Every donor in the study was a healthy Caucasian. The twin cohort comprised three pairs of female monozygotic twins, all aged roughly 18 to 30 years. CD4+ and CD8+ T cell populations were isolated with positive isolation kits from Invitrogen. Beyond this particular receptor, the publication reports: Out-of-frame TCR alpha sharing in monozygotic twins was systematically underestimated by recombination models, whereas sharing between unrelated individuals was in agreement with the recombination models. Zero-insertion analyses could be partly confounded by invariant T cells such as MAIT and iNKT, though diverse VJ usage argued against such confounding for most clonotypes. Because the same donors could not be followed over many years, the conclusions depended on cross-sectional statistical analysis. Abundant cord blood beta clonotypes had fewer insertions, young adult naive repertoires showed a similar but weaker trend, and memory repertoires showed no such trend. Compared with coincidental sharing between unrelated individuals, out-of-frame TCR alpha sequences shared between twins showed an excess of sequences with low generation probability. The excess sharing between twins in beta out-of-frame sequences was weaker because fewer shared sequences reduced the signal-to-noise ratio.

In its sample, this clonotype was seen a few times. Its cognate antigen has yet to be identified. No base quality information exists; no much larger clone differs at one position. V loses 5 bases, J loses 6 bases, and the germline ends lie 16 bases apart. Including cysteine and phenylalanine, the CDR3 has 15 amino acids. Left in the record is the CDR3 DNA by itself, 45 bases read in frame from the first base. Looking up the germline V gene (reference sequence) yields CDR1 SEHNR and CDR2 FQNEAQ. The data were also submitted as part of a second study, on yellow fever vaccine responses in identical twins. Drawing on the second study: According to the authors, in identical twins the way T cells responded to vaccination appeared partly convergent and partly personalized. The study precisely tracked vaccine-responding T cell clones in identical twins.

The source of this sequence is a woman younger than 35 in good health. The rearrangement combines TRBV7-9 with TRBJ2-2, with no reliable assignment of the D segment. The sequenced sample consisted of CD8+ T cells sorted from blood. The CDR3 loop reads CASSSPEPFAGELFF. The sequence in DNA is TGTGCCAGCAGCAGCCCAGAGCCCTTCGCCGGGGAGCTGTTTTTT. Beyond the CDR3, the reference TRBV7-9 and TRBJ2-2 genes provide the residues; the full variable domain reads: DTGVSQNPRHKITKRGQNVTFRCDPISEHNRLYWYRQTLGQGPEFLTYFQNEAQLEKSRLLSDRFSAERPKGSFSTLEIQRTEQGDSAMYLCASSSPEPFAGELFFGEGSRLTVL.